This T cell receptor beta chain appears in the sequencing data of a study of T cell responses to AZD1222 COVID-19 vaccine (dated by TCRdb to about 2021). As for the study more broadly: TCR sequencing covered about 230 trial participants: roughly 200 given two doses of AZD1222 and approximately 26 given two doses of MenACWY control vaccine. Trial participants were enrolled into age subgroups of 18-55, 56-69 and 70-plus years, which contained approximately 150, 28 and 58 TCR-sequenced participants, respectively.

What the study reported, not specific to this receptor: Reportedly, close to half of the unique spike-specific TCRs recognized epitopes lying outside the regions that are mutated in the B.1.351 and B.1.1.7 variants. Conclusions about previously exposed vaccinees are limited, since just a handful of AZD1222 recipients were seropositive for SARS-CoV-2 at baseline. The vaccine-associated CD4 TCRs covered the entire spike protein, and the dominant responses fell in regions 160-218 and 743-854. The 56-69-year group was small, and its depth increase did not reach significance, likely because of low power. After two AZD1222 doses, spike-specific TCR breadth and depth were significantly higher than at day 0 and than in MenACWY recipients. Participants were mostly white British, with more females than males. The authors suggested clonal diversity may have been underestimated. Because no day 14 peak-response samples were available, repertoires were characterized only after the peak T cell response.

This clone was seen only once. The clone's antigen remains unknown. No base quality information exists; no much larger clone differs at one position. Via the germline V gene (reference sequence), CDR1 is LNHDA and CDR2 SQIVND. V and J are truncated by 6 bases and 3 bases respectively, leaving an intervening sequence of 6 bases. The CDR3 starts with the cysteine, ends with the phenylalanine, and has 12 residues. CDR3 DNA is the only sequence kept; it has 36 bases, read in frame from the first base. The CDR3 regions of human TCRbeta chains were analyzed by immunosequencing. As for how the authors treated the data: Repertoire TCRs were matched against a reference library of SARS-CoV-2-specific TCRs generated with the MIRA antigen-specificity platform. Breadth meant the fraction of unique TCRs that were SARS-CoV-2-associated, whereas depth meant the fraction of total T cells that were SARS-CoV-2-associated. Using the MIRA data, each spike-specific TCR was assigned both to the spike region to which the TCR was reactive and to a CD4 or CD8 class. Log10-transformed breadth and depth values were compared by one-way ANOVA with Sidak's multiple comparisons tests. Drawn from immuneACCESS, this table holds only the in-frame rearrangements with V and J called that TCRdb kept. Clones are partly lost; checked studies trace under half to an unresolved V gene and leave the rest unexplained. From that table come the V and J calls and clone size; the DNA was used to work out D and trimming. Counted in this sample were about 150,000 clones; roughly 90% of them appeared once. Together, the top ten hold about 3.6% of the sample.

The time point label, read with the paper, signifies: about 28 days (+/-7) after the second vaccine dose. AZD1222 recipients given second doses at about 4 weeks or at about 12 weeks were pooled, since spike-specific TCR depth and breadth were not found to differ between the two schedules. The vaccinee samples were drawn from two UK trials, COV001 and COV002, one of which was a single-blind randomized controlled phase 2/3 trial testing AZD1222 (ChAdOx1 nCoV-19) in healthy adults. For TCRbeta chain sequencing, PBMC samples were collected from trial participants at day 0 and at day 28 after the second dose.

The sequence was collected from an adult who received the AZD1222 COVID-19 vaccine. Source: peripheral blood, taken 28 days after the second AZD1222 dose. Recombination linked TRBV19 to TRBJ2-1, with TRBD2 as a weak D call on 6 bases. The nucleotide sequence is TGTGCCAGTAGCGGGAGCTACAATGAGCAGTTCTTC. This gives the protein CASSGSYNEQFF.